Below are 13 T cell receptor beta chains sequenced from a single sample in a study of blood T cell repertoires in COVID-19. Assay used: immunoSEQ multiplex PCR; TCRdb lists only in-frame clones, some missing. This table holds some 69,000 clones, approximately 89% found once. The material sequenced was peripheral blood. These receptors all come from a woman aged 45-60 years with active COVID-19.

The gene calls are TRBV7-8 and TRBJ2-2, with no clear D. CDR3 size: 16 residues. Trimming took 0 bases from V and 0 from J, leaving 8 bases between them. Germline V CDR1 and CDR2: SGHVS, FQNEAQ. The CDR3 DNA reads as TGTGCCAGCAGCTTAGCAAATCAGGCGAACACCGGGGAGCTGTTTTTT. Amino acid sequence: CASSLANQANTGELFF.

This rearrangement joins TRBV18 to TRBJ1-2; D might be TRBD1 (6 bases). CDR3 length equals 14 residues. Germline CDR1 reads KGHSH; CDR2 reads LQKENI. The V gene lost 3 bases and the J gene lost 0 bases, with 8 bases spanning the gap. The CDR3 sequence is CASSPKGANYGYTF. CDR3 in DNA: TGTGCCAGCTCACCTAAGGGGGCTAACTATGGCTACACCTTC.

The genes are TRBV25-1 and TRBJ2-1, with TRBD1 as a possible D gene (6 bases). CDR3 length: 12 residues. Germline values: CDR1 MGHDK, CDR2 SYGVNS. With 6 bases removed from V and 8 bases from J, the gap between germline ends came to 11 bases. DNA of the CDR3: TGTGCCAGCAGCAAAACAGGGTATGAGCAGTTCTTC. Translation gives CASSKTGYEQFF.

This rearrangement joins TRBV6-5 to TRBJ1-2; unclear D gene. CDR3 length equals 15 residues. V lost 0 bases and J 1 base, leaving 9 bases between the germline ends. CDR1 and CDR2 from the germline V gene are MNHEY and SVGAGI. The CDR3 coding sequence is TGTGCCAGCAGTTACTCGATTCCAGTTAACTATGGCTACACCTTC. This encodes CASSYSIPVNYGYTF.

The rearrangement joins TRBV7-6 to TRBJ2-1; TRBD1 matches at 8 bases. CDR1 is SGHVS, CDR2 FNYEAQ, per germline. J was trimmed by 4 bases and V by 1 base; bases with no gene match: 6. This CDR3 has 16 residues. The CDR3 is CASSLVQGGSYNEQFF. CDR3 DNA sequence: TGTGCCAGCAGCTTAGTACAGGGGGGCAGTTACAATGAGCAGTTCTTC.

This sequence joins TRBV10-3 and TRBJ1-1; no clear D gene. This CDR3 contains 13 residues. The germline gives CDR1 ENHRY, CDR2 SYGVKD. V was shortened by 0 bases and J by 6 bases, with 8 bases between the two germline ends. CDR3 protein: CAISESWPPEAFF. Here the CDR3 DNA reads TGTGCCATCAGTGAGTCGTGGCCCCCTGAAGCTTTCTTT.

This rearrangement joins TRBV5-4 to TRBJ2-1, with D perhaps matching TRBD2 (5 bases). Germline V CDR1 and CDR2: SGHNT, YYREEE (reference sequence). This CDR3 region has 14 residues. V was shortened by 7 bases and J by 2 bases, with 13 bases between the two germline ends. The CDR3 loop reads CASGDYLTYNEQFF. The CDR3 coding sequence is TGTGCCAGCGGAGACTACCTGACCTACAATGAGCAGTTCTTC.

CDR3: CASSQRQGAGVTEAFF. CDR3 nucleotide sequence: TGTGCCAGCAGCCAAAGACAGGGAGCGGGAGTTACTGAAGCTTTCTTT. The genes are TRBV3-1 (or the pseudogene TRBV3-2) and TRBJ1-1; TRBD1 matches at 7 bases. The CDR3 loop spans 16 amino acids. With 2 bases clipped from V and 5 bases from J, the junction kept 11 bases outside the gene matches. Germline V lookup: CDR1 LGHDT, CDR2 YNNKEL (reference sequence).

The chain combines TRBV19 with TRBJ1-2; the match to TRBD1 covers 7 bases. Germline CDR1 is LNHDA and CDR2 is SQIVND (reference sequence). The CDR3 runs 14 residues. The V segment lost 6 bases and the J segment 4 bases; nucleotides outside the gene matches: 8. This CDR3 reads CASRKQGTFYGYTF. CDR3 DNA: TGTGCCAGTAGAAAACAGGGGACCTTCTATGGCTACACCTTC.

The chain recombines TRBV6-4 with TRBJ1-6, with D possibly matching TRBD1 (5 bases). Trimming pared 6 bases from V and 7 bases from J, leaving 19 bases between. The germline gives CDR1 MRHNA, CDR2 SNTAGT. This CDR3 has 16 residues. The CDR3 region is CASSPGFRGGNSPLHF. CDR3 coding DNA: TGTGCCAGCAGCCCTGGTTTTCGGGGGGGGAATTCACCCCTCCACTTT.

The chain employs TRBV3-1 (or the pseudogene TRBV3-2) and TRBJ2-2, with a tentative D call TRBD2 (6 bases). Germline loops: CDR1 LGHDT, CDR2 YNNKEL (reference sequence). V was cut by 6 bases and J by 0 bases, with 17 bases left in between. The CDR3 is made up of 17 amino acids. The CDR3 sequence is CASRKTTGSSNTGELFF. CDR3 in DNA: TGTGCCAGCAGGAAGACAACCGGGAGCTCGAACACCGGGGAGCTGTTTTTT.

The genes are TRBV5-1 and TRBJ1-2; D remains unclear. Looked up from germline, CDR1 is SGHRS and CDR2 is YFSETQ. The CDR3 sequence is 14 residues long. Trimming removed 4 bases at V and 8 bases at J, with 18 bases between. The CDR3 spells CASSPADLPGGYTF. CDR3 in DNA: TGCGCCAGCAGCCCAGCGGACCTTCCTGGAGGCTACACCTTC.

This clone has a single count. This chain uses TRBV4-2 with TRBJ1-1; D uncertain. This CDR3 has 14 residues. The V end was cut by 0 bases, the J end by 1 base, with 6 bases between. Germline V gene lookup returns CDR1 LGHNA and CDR2 YNFKEQ. CDR3 region: CASSQDLENTEAFF. The DNA of the CDR3 is TGTGCCAGCAGCCAAGATCTAGAGAACACTGAAGCTTTCTTT.